This T cell receptor beta chain comes out of a study of beta chain features in type 1 diabetes. General study points: Moderate but significant shortening of TCRB CDR3s was recorded in all four CD4+ subsets from Type 1 diabetes patients. A pattern of fewer insertions and more deletions at VDJ junctions was seen in type 1 diabetes patients.

The germline V gene encodes CDR1 SGHNT and CDR2 YYREEE (reference sequence). The V gene end was trimmed by 2 bases and the J gene end by 7 bases; junction bases not matched to a gene: 4. The CDR3 is 14 residues long. The study reverse transcribed the entire isolated RNA, so it sequenced expressed TCRB transcripts. Data came from immunoSEQ multiplex PCR; TCRdb stores just in-frame clones and leaves some out. The data show fewer than 650,000 clones, about a sixth seen once. On this clone itself: Its cognate antigen is unknown.

Every single donor gave one heparinised blood draw, and these averaged roughly 100 mL. Via CD45RO/CCR7/CD25/CD127/CD95/CD27, cells of the CD4+ naive, central memory, regulatory and stem cell-like memory subsets were sorted. The sequence was collected from a man between 18 and 35 years old in good health. The rearrangement uses TRBV5-4 and TRBJ1-5; 9 bases map to TRBD1. Sequenced: naive CD4+ T cells from blood. CDR3 nucleotides: TGTGCCAGCAGCTTACAGGGGGCGTCGCAGCCCCAGCATTTT. Its protein is CASSLQGASQPQHF.